The 2 T cell receptor beta chains below come from one sample, sequenced in a study of cytomegalovirus exposure and HLA in healthy donors. This PCR relied on a set of 60 Vbeta primers and 13 Jbeta primers. Sequencing was performed with immunoSEQ multiplex PCR; in TCRdb, only in-frame clones are kept and a portion is missing. Of approximately 140,000 clones in the sample, about 79% are singletons; the top ten hold around 4.5%. Sequencing was performed on PBMCs. Source of these receptors: a man between 40 and 49 years old in good health and CMV-seropositive.

This chain joins TRBV5-1 and TRBJ2-1; TRBD1 matches at 8 bases. The CDR3 totals 15 residues. The junction had 6 bases not matched to a gene; V was cut back by 4 bases and J by 3 bases. Looked up from germline, CDR1 is SGHRS and CDR2 is YFSETQ. The CDR3 reads CASSPDRGGYNEQFF. In DNA, the CDR3 is TGCGCCAGCAGCCCTGACAGGGGTGGCTACAATGAGCAGTTCTTC.

This chain connects TRBV7-3 to TRBJ2-1, with TRBD2 identical over 7 bases. Germline lookup yields CDR1 SGHTA and CDR2 FQGTGA. V lost 5 bases, J lost 8 bases, and 18 bases stayed unmatched. The CDR3 is 17 residues long. DNA of the CDR3: TGTGCCAGCAGCCAGTTTGGGGGAGGGCTAGGACTCGATGAGCAGTTCTTC. Translation gives CASSQFGGGLGLDEQFF. The full variable domain, its missing parts supplied by reference TRBV7-3 and TRBJ2-1, is GAGVSQTPSNKVTEKGKYVELRCDPISGHTALYWYRQSLGQGPEFLIYFQGTGAADDSGLPNDRFFAVRPEGSVSTLKIQRTERGDSAVYLCASSQFGGGLGLDEQFFGPGTRLTVL.